The clone carrying this TCR beta chain was observed a single time. The data originate from a study of T cell changes during pregnancy in multiple sclerosis. Profiling relied on immunoSEQ multiplex PCR, and the TCRdb table lists in-frame clones only, not all of them. The sample lists roughly 99,000 clones, 92% seen once, with about 2.3% in the top ten. Germline-derived CDR1 and CDR2 are SEHNR and FQNEAQ (reference sequence). Trimming at V came to 5 bases and at J to 1 base, leaving 9 bases not matched to a gene. The CDR3 is 16 residues long. The source material was peripheral blood, sampled after pregnancy. The rearrangement uses TRBV7-9 and TRBJ2-7; 9 nucleotides agree with TRBD1. This clonotype originated in a female donor in good health, enrolled as a control in a pregnancy study. The CDR3 sequence is CASSRTGTGLSYEQYF. The CDR3 nucleotides read TGTGCCAGCAGCCGGACCGGGACAGGGCTTTCCTACGAGCAGTACTTC.